These T cell receptor beta chains were read from a single sample in a study of breast tumors, draining lymph nodes, adjacent tissues. From the multiplex PCR reads, TCRdb called clonotypes with MiXCR, one entry per CDR3 protein. Found here are about 100,000 distinct CDR3 sequences, 21% of them singletons; the top ten hold less than 1.5%. The sequenced material came from axillary lymph node tissue. These receptors were taken from a female donor with breast cancer. Some clones in this sample may be carry-over from other donors' samples. Both conserved end residues are part of each CDR3. A D gene is named only where the DNA matches it firmly. The size of a clone is reported for some rows only, either as once, few or many, or as a class for expanded clones.

j_call,d_call,clone_size,v_call,cdr3_nt,cdr3_aa
TRBJ2-5,.,.,TRBV3-1,TGTGCCAGCAGCTCAACGGCCGGAGAGACCCAGTACTTC,CASSSTAGETQYF
TRBJ2-7,TRBD2,.,TRBV28,TGTGCCAGCAGGGCTAGCGGGGAATACGAGCAGTACTTC,CASRASGEYEQYF
TRBJ2-7,.,many,TRBV3-1,TGTGCCAGCAGCCGAAGGGTTCTGGGGGACCACTACGAGCAGTACTTC,CASSRRVLGDHYEQYF
TRBJ1-6,TRBD1,.,TRBV2,TGTGCCAGCAGTTCGACAGGGCCCAGCTCCTATAATTCACCCCTCCACTTT,CASSSTGPSSYNSPLHF
TRBJ2-7,.,.,TRBV19,TGTGCCAGTAGTCTTACGGGGAGCGAGGGGAACGAGCAGTACTTC,CASSLTGSEGNEQYF
TRBJ1-4,TRBD1,many,TRBV20-1,TGCAGTGTCAGGACAGGGGGCTTCGAAAAACTGTTTTTT,CSVRTGGFEKLFF
TRBJ1-2,TRBD1,.,TRBV30,TGTGCCTGGAGTGACCCCGGGACAGGGAGCTATGGCTACACCTTC,CAWSDPGTGSYGYTF
TRBJ1-4,.,many,TRBV5-1,TGCGCCAGCAGCTCTTACGACCCGGCCGGTGAAAAACTGTTTTTT,CASSSYDPAGEKLFF
TRBJ2-3,TRBD1,.,TRBV19,TGTGCCAGTAGTCCCAGTGGGGCCTACAGGGGCTCTAACACAGATACGCAGTATTTT,CASSPSGAYRGSNTDTQYF
TRBJ2-5,.,.,TRBV28,TGTGCCAGCGGGAGTGTTGAGACCCAGTACTTC,CASGSVETQYF